A selection of T cell receptor beta chains follows, all from one sample in a study of blood T cells in healthy people across ages. Each CDR3 protein is one row after TCRdb ran MiXCR on the 5' RACE reads. The data contain some 1,000,000 distinct CDR3 sequences, almost 25% of them seen just once; the ten biggest clones take up around 0.75%. This sample also appeared in a second study, on T cells of mothers and their children.

Input material: blood. Source of these receptors: a girl aged 2-15 years in good health. The CDR3 runs from the conserved cysteine through the conserved F or W. A D gene is named only where the DNA matches it firmly. The size of a clone is reported for some rows only, either as once, few or many, or as a class for expanded clones.

CDR3nt | CDR3aa | abundance | j_gene | d_gene | v_gene
TGTGCCAGCAATCCCCGTGAGCGGGGGGTACGTGATGAGCAGTTCTTC | CASNPRERGVRDEQFF | few | TRBJ2-1 | TRBD2 | TRBV6-6
TGTGCCAGCAGTTTAGTGCGGGAGGTCACAGATACGCAGTATTTT | CASSLVREVTDTQYF | few | TRBJ2-3 | TRBD2 | TRBV27
TGCAGTGCTAGAGGGGAGCGGCCCCGACCCAATGAGCAGTTCTTC | CSARGERPRPNEQFF | - | TRBJ2-1 | - | TRBV20-1
TGTGCCAGCAGCTTAGCCGTCACCCAAGAGACCCAGTACTTC | CASSLAVTQETQYF | few | TRBJ2-5 | - | TRBV7-8
TGTGCCACCAGCAGAGATTGGGGGACCCAGTACTTC | CATSRDWGTQYF | - | TRBJ2-5 | - | TRBV15
TGCGCCAGCAGCCAAGATTCCGGCCAGGGGGAGTTCTTC | CASSQDSGQGEFF | many | TRBJ2-5 | TRBD1 | TRBV4-3
TGTGCCAGCCACGGCCAAACTAAGGATGCCTTCTTT | CASHGQTKDAFF | - | TRBJ1-1 | - | TRBV12-3/TRBV12-4
TGTGCCATCAGTGAGTCGGGTTCCAGGGGGGCTCACGAGCAGTACTTC | CAISESGSRGAHEQYF | few | TRBJ2-7 | - | TRBV10-3
TGTGCCAGCAGCCCAGACAGGGGGCTTTGGCAAGAGACCCAGTACTTC | CASSPDRGLWQETQYF | - | TRBJ2-5 | TRBD1 | TRBV13
TGTGCCAGCAGCATTGGGACAGGGGGCCAAGAGACCCAGTACTTC | CASSIGTGGQETQYF | few | TRBJ2-5 | TRBD1 | TRBV9